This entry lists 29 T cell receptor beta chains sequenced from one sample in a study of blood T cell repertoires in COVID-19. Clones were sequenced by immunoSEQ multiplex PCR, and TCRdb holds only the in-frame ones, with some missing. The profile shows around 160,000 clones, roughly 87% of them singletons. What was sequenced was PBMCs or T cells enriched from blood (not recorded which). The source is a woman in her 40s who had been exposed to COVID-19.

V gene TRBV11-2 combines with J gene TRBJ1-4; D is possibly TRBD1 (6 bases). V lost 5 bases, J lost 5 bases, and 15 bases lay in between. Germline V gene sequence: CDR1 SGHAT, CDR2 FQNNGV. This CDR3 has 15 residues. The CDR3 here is CASSLRGQPNEKLFF. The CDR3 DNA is TGTGCCAGCAGCCTTCGTGGACAGCCAAATGAAAAACTGTTTTTT.

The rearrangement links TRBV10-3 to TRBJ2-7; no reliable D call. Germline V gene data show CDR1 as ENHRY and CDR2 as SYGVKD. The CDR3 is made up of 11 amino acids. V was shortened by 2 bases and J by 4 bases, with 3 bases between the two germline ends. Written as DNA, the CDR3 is TGTGCCATCAGTGAGCGTTACGAGCAGTACTTC. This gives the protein CAISERYEQYF.

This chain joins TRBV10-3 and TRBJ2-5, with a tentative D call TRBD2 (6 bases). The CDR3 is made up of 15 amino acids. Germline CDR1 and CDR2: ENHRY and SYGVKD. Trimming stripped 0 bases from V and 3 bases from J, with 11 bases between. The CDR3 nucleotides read TGTGCCATCAGTGAGTCGGGGGAGGCTGAAGAGACCCAGTACTTC. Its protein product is CAISESGEAEETQYF.

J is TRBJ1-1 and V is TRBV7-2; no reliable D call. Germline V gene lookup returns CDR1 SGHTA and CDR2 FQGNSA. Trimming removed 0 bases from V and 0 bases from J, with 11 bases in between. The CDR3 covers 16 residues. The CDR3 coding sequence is TGTGCCAGCAGCTTAGCTGCCGGGTACATGAACACTGAAGCTTTCTTT. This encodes CASSLAAGYMNTEAFF.

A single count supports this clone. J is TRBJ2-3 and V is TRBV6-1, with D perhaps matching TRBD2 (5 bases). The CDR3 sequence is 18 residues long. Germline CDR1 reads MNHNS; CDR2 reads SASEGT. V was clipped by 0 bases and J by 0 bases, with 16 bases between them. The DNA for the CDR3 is TGTGCCAGCAGTGAAGCGGTTACTAGACTGTCTAGCACAGATACGCAGTATTTT. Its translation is CASSEAVTRLSSTDTQYF.

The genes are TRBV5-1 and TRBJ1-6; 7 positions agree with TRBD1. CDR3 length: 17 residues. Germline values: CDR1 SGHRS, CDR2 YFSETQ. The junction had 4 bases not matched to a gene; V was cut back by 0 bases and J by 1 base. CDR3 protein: CASSLGQGGSYNSPLHF. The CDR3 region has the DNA TGCGCCAGCAGCTTGGGACAGGGTGGTTCCTATAATTCACCCCTCCACTTT.

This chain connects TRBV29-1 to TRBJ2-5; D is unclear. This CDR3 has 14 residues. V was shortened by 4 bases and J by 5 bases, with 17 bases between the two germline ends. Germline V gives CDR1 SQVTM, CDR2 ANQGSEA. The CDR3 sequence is CSVAATASGETQYF. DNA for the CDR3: TGCAGCGTTGCGGCAACAGCCTCTGGGGAGACCCAGTACTTC.

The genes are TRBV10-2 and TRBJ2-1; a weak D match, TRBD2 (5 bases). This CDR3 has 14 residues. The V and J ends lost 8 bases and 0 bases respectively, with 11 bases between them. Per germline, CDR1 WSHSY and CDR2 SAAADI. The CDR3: CASGGLGSYNEQFF. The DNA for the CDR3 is TGCGCCAGCGGAGGACTTGGCTCCTACAATGAGCAGTTCTTC.

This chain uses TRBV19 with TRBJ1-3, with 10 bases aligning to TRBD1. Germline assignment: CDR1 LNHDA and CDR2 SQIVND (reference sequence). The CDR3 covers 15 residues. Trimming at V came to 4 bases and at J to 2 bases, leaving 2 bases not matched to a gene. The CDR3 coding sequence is TGTGCCAGTAGTAGGGACAGGGGACCTGGAAACACCATATATTTT. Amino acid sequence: CASSRDRGPGNTIYF.

The DNA of the CDR3 is TGTGCCAGCAGTTACTCGATTCAGTCTAACTATGGCTACACCTTC. The encoded protein is CASSYSIQSNYGYTF. The chain is built from TRBV6-2 or TRBV6-3 and TRBJ1-2; no clear D. Germline-derived CDR1 and CDR2 are MNHEY and SVGEGT. The V end was cut by 0 bases, the J end by 0 bases, with 8 bases between. CDR3 size: 15 residues.

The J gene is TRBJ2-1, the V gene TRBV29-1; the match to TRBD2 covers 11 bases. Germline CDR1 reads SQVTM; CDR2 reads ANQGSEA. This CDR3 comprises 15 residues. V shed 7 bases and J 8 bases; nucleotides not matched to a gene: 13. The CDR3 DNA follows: TGCAGCGCCCTAGGTAGCGGGGGGGCCCCGCATGAGCAGTTCTTC. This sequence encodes CSALGSGGAPHEQFF.

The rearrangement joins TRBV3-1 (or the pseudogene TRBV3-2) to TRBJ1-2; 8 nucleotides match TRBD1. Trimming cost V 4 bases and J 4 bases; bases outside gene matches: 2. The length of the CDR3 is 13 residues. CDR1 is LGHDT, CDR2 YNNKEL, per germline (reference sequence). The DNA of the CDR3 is TGTGCCAGCAGCCCACAGGGGGGCTATGGCTACACCTTC. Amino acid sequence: CASSPQGGYGYTF.

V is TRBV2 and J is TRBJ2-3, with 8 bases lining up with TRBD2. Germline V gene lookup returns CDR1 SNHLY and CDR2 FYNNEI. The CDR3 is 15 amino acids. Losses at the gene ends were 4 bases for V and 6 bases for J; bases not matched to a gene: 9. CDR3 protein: CASSGTGLGLDTQYF. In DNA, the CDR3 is TGTGCCAGCAGTGGGACGGGACTAGGTCTGGATACGCAGTATTTT.

The CDR3 sequence: CASSEQGGTDTQYF. The CDR3 DNA follows: TGTGCCAGCAGTGAGCAAGGGGGCACAGATACGCAGTATTTT. The J gene is TRBJ2-3, the V gene TRBV6-1; the D gene is possibly TRBD1 (5 bases). Germline assignment: CDR1 MNHNS and CDR2 SASEGT. This CDR3 has 14 residues. The V gene lost 3 bases and the J gene lost 1 base, with 8 bases spanning the gap.

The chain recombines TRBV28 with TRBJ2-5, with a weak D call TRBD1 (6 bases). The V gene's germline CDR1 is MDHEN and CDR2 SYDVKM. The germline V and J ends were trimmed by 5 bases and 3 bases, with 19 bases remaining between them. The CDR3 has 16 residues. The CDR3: CASSPLRLGAKETQYF. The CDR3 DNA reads TGTGCCAGCAGTCCCCTCCGATTGGGGGCCAAAGAGACCCAGTACTTC.

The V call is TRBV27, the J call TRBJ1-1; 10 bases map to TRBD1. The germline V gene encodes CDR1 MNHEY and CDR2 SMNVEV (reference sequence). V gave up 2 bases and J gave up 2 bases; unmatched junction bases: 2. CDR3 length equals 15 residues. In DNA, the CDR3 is TGTGCCAGCAGTTTACGGACAGGGGGAAACACTGAAGCTTTCTTT. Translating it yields CASSLRTGGNTEAFF.

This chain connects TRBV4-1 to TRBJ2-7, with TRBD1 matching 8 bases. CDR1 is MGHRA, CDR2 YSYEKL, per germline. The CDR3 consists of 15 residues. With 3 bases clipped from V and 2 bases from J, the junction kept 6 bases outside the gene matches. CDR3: CASSQEDRDTYEQYF. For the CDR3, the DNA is TGCGCCAGCAGCCAGGAGGACAGGGATACCTACGAGCAGTACTTC.

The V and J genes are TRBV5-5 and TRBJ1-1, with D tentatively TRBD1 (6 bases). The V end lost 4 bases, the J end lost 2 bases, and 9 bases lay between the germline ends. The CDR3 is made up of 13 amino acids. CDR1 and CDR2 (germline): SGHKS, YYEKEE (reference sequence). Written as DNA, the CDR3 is TGTGCCAGCAGCGCACAGGGAAACACTGAAGCTTTCTTT. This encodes CASSAQGNTEAFF.

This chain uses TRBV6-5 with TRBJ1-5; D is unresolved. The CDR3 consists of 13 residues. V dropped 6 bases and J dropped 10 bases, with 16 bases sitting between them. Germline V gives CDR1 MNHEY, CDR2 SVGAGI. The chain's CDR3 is CASRSGRWEPQHF. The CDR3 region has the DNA TGTGCCAGCAGAAGCGGACGGTGGGAACCCCAGCATTTT.

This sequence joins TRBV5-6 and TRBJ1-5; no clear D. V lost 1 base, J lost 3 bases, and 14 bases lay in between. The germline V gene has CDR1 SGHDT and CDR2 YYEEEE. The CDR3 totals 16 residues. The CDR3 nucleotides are TGTGCCAGCAGCTTGCGCATGGGGAGTGACAATCAGCCCCAGCATTTT. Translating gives CASSLRMGSDNQPQHF.

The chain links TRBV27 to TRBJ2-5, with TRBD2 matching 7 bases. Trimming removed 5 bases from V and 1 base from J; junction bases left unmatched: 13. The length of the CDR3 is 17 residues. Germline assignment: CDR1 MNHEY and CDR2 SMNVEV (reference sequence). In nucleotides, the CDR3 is TGTGCCAGCAGTCGAACGGGGCGGGGGTACTTCCAAGAGACCCAGTACTTC. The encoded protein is CASSRTGRGYFQETQYF.

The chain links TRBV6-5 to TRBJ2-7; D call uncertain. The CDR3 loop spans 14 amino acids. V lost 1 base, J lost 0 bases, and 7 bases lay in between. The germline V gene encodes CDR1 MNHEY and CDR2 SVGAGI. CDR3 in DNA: TGTGCCAGCAGTTACTTTGGCGGCTCCTACGAGCAGTACTTC. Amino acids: CASSYFGGSYEQYF.

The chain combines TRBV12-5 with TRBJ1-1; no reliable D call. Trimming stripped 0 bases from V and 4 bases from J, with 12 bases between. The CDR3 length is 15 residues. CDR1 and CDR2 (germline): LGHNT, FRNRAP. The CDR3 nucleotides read TGTGCTAGTGGTTTGGTACAGCCGGGGATCACTGAAGCTTTCTTT. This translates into CASGLVQPGITEAFF.

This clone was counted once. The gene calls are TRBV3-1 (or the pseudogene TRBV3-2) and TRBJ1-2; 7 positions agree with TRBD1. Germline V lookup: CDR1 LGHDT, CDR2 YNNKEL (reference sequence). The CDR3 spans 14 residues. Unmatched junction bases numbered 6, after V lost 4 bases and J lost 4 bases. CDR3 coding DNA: TGTGCCAGCAGCCGAAAGGGACAGCTCTATGGCTACACCTTC. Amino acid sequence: CASSRKGQLYGYTF.

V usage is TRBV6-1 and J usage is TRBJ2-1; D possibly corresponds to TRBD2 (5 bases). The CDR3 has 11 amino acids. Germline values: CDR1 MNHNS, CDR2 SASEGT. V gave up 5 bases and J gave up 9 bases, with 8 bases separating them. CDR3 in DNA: TGTGCCAGCAGTCCCGGGATTGAGCAGTTCTTC. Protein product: CASSPGIEQFF.

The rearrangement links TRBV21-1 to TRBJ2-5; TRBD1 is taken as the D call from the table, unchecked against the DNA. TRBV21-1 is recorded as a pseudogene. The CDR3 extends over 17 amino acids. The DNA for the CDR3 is TGTGCCAGCAGGACGAACAGGGGGCGTGATAGGCCCACGACCCAGTACTTC. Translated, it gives CASRTNRGRDRPTTQYF.

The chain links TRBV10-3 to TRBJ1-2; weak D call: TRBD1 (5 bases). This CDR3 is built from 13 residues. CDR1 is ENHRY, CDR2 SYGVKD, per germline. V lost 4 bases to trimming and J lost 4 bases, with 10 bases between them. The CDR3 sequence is CAISGGWGYGYTF. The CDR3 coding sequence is TGTGCCATCAGTGGGGGCTGGGGCTATGGCTACACCTTC.

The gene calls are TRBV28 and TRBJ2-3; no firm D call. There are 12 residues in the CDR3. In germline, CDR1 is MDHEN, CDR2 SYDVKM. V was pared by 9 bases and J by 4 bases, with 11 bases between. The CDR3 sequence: CASHLNADTQYF. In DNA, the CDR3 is TGTGCCAGTCACTTGAACGCAGATACGCAGTATTTT.

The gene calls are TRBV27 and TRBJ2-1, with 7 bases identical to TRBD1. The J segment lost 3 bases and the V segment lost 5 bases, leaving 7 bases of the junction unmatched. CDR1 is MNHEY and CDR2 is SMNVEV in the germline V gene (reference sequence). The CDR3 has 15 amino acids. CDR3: CASSLQGDIYNEQFF. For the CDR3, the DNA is TGTGCCAGCAGTCTCCAGGGGGATATCTACAATGAGCAGTTCTTC.